What follows is one T cell receptor (beta chain) and its context. Antigen: not known. TCRdb re-called the 5' RACE reads and shows each CDR3 protein once, DNA omitted. Its listing shows 140,000 to 150,000 distinct CDR3 sequences. These data belong to a study of T cells expressing NK-cell markers. Overall study context: Investigators obtained TCR beta repertoires from sorted CD3+CD56+NKG2C+, CD3+CD56+NKG2C- and CD3+CD56-NKG2C+ T cells. Eight donors were sequenced, seven testing HCMV-seropositive and one testing seronegative.

Overall study findings and caveats: For several donors, these clonotypes were likewise the leading ones in the CD3+CD56-NKG2C+ fraction.

This CDR3 is 13 amino acids long. CDR1 and CDR2 from the germline V gene are MNHEY and SVGAGI. The sequenced material came from blood T cells: a sorted CD56 or NKG2C T cell subset, CD4+ or CD8+ T cells, or bulk PBMC T cells (not recorded which). J is TRBJ1-5 and V is TRBV6-5; the D gene TCRdb calls, TRBD1, cannot be checked with no DNA. This sequence originates from a man between 18 and 35 years old in good health. The CDR3 here is CASSWDSNQPQHF.